The 3 T cell receptor beta chains presented below share a single source sample, sequenced in a study of OX40 agonist ivuxolimab in advanced cancers. This table comes from immunoSEQ multiplex PCR, and its TCRdb copy is limited to in-frame clones, with some not included. The data contain 20,000 to 25,000 clones, approximately 90% of them seen just once; the ten biggest clones take up over 50%. Sequencing was performed on CD4+ or CD8+ T cells sorted from blood, taken in a trial of the OX40 agonist ivuxolimab. Receptors were obtained from an adult with an advanced solid tumor such as melanoma, head and neck, liver or kidney cancer.

The chain has TRBV7-2 and TRBJ2-7; either TRBD1 or TRBD2 may supply D (7 bases each). This CDR3 spans 15 amino acids. The germline V gene has CDR1 SGHTA and CDR2 FQGNSA. V shed 0 bases and J shed 2 bases, with 11 bases lying between them. The CDR3: CASSLARGGPYEQYF. DNA of the CDR3: TGTGCCAGCAGCTTAGCCAGGGGGGGCCCCTACGAGCAGTACTTC.

The chain joins TRBV2 to TRBJ2-7; the D gene is possibly TRBD1 (6 bases). Germline lookup yields CDR1 SNHLY and CDR2 FYNNEI. Between the trimmed V and J ends, which lost 6 bases and 0 bases, there was a span of 18 bases. The CDR3 loop spans 16 amino acids. CDR3 bases: TGTGCCAGCAGCCCGGCTGGGTGGGGGCTCTCCTACGAGCAGTACTTC. Its translation: CASSPAGWGLSYEQYF.

The gene calls are TRBV2 and TRBJ2-7; D tentatively reads TRBD1 or TRBD2 (5 bases each). There are 14 residues in the CDR3. V was trimmed by 5 bases and J by 4 bases, leaving 15 bases between them. In germline, CDR1 is SNHLY, CDR2 FYNNEI. DNA for the CDR3: TGTGCCAGCAGTTATGCTGGGGGTCAATACGAGCAGTACTTC. Amino acids: CASSYAGGQYEQYF.